The next 9 T cell receptor beta chains were all read from a single sample in a study of T-cell memory formation after mild COVID-19. TCRdb used MiXCR to reprocess the 5' RACE reads, holding one entry per CDR3 protein. The sample holds fewer than 350,000 distinct CDR3 sequences; 14% are singletons and the top ten take 21%. The material sequenced was PBMCs or a T cell subset sorted from them (not recorded which). Every receptor here comes from a man younger than 30 who had mild COVID-19 (a few samples of this study predate the infection). Cell type and time point are not known.

This clonotype was found a few times. The J gene is TRBJ1-6, the V gene TRBV7-9, with 7 bases aligning to TRBD1. The CDR3 is 14 residues long. J lost 10 bases, V lost 5 bases, and 8 bases had no gene match. The germline V gene encodes CDR1 SEHNR and CDR2 FQNEAQ (reference sequence). The CDR3 here is CASSAGQFPSPLHF. The CDR3 region has the DNA TGTGCCAGCAGCGCGGGACAGTTTCCGTCACCCCTCCACTTT. Supplemented by reference TRBV7-9 and TRBJ1-6, the full variable domain reads DTGVSQNPRHKITKRGQNVTFRCDPISEHNRLYWYRQTLGQGPEFLTYFQNEAQLEKSRLLSDRFSAERPKGSFSTLEIQRTEQGDSAMYLCASSAGQFPSPLHFGNGTRLTVT.

The chain links TRBV18 to TRBJ1-2; TRBD1 might be the D (6 bases). CDR1 and CDR2 from the germline V gene are KGHSH and LQKENI. V was cut by 3 bases and J by 1 base, with 9 bases left in between. This CDR3 comprises 14 residues. The CDR3 DNA is TGTGCCAGCTCACCGTCCAGGGGTAACTATGGCTACACCTTC. As protein: CASSPSRGNYGYTF.

In its sample, this clonotype was seen a few times. The CDR3 protein is CASSPGLLRGEQYF. DNA of the CDR3: TGTGCCAGCAGCCCGGGACTCCTCCGGGGGGAGCAGTATTTT. The V gene is TRBV12-3 or TRBV12-4, the J gene TRBJ2-3, with 7 bases matching TRBD2. There are 14 residues in the CDR3. With V trimmed by 6 bases and J by 11 bases, 14 bases remained unmatched.

This clonotype has only a few counts. The chain has TRBV6-6 and TRBJ2-7, with D perhaps being TRBD1 or TRBD2 (5 bases each). This CDR3 region has 15 residues. V lost 5 bases, J lost 2 bases, and 16 bases lay in between. CDR1 is MNHNY, CDR2 SVGAGI, per germline (reference sequence). CDR3 loop: CASSTSGTQTYEQYF. CDR3 DNA: TGTGCCAGCAGTACCTCCGGGACGCAAACCTACGAGCAGTACTTC.

The rearrangement joins TRBV7-2 to TRBJ2-3; the D gene is possibly TRBD1 (6 bases). CDR1 and CDR2 (germline): SGHTA, FQGNSA. Trimming stripped 5 bases from V and 3 bases from J, with 12 bases between. The CDR3 is made up of 14 amino acids. CDR3 loop: CASSANQGTDTQYF. The CDR3, as DNA: TGTGCCAGCAGCGCAAATCAGGGGACAGATACGCAGTATTTT.

Here the CDR3 reads CASTTGGQMNTQYF. CDR3 in DNA: TGTGCCAGCACCACGGGAGGACAGATGAATACGCAGTATTTT. The chain combines TRBV21-1 with TRBJ2-3; the D call of TRBD2 is as the table states it, not checked on the DNA. TRBV21-1 is described as a pseudogene. CDR3 size: 14 residues.

This clonotype was counted between two and nine times. The V gene is TRBV7-3, the J gene TRBJ2-3; possible D gene TRBD2, 5 bases. Germline V gene lookup returns CDR1 SGHTA and CDR2 FQGTGA. The CDR3 runs 14 residues. The V and J ends lost 5 bases and 4 bases respectively, with 13 bases between them. The CDR3 here is CASSHASFPDTQYF. The CDR3 region has the DNA TGTGCCAGCAGCCATGCTAGCTTCCCAGATACGCAGTATTTT.

V gene TRBV10-3 combines with J gene TRBJ2-2; 13 bases fit TRBD2. V trimming: 7 bases; J trimming: 3 bases; junction bases outside the gene matches: 2. Germline lookup yields CDR1 ENHRY and CDR2 SYGVKD. The CDR3 runs 15 residues. Here the CDR3 reads CAIKGLAGDTGELFF. The CDR3, as DNA: TGTGCCATCAAAGGACTAGCGGGGGACACCGGGGAGCTGTTTTTT.

The chain employs TRBV5-1 and TRBJ2-4, with 9 bases matching TRBD1. V gave up 2 bases and J gave up 9 bases; unmatched junction bases: 6. The CDR3 spans 14 residues. Looked up from germline, CDR1 is SGHRS and CDR2 is YFSETQ. The CDR3 DNA reads TGCGCCAGCAGCTTACCGGGACAGGGTAGCATTCAGTACTTC. It translates to CASSLPGQGSIQYF. The full variable domain, completed using reference TRBV5-1 and TRBJ2-4, is KAGVTQTPRYLIKTRGQQVTLSCSPISGHRSVSWYQQTPGQGLQFLFEYFSETQRNKGNFPGRFSGRQFSNSRSEMNVSTLELGDSALYLCASSLPGQGSIQYFGAGTRLSVL.